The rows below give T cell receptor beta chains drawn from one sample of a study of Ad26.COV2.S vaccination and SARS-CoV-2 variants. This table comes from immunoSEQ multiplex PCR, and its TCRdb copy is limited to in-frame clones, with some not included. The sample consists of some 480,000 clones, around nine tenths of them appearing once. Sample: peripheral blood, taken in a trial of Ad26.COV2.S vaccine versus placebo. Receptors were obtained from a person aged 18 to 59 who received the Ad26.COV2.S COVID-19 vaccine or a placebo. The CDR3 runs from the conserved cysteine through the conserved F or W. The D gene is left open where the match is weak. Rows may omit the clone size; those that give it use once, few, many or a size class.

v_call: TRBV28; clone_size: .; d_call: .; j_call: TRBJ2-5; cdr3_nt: TGTGCCAGCAGTGGAGACCGGGACAACCAAGAGACCCAGTACTTC; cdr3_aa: CASSGDRDNQETQYF
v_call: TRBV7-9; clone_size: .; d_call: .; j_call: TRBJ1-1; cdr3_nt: TGTGCCAGCAGCCGCAGTAGCACTGAAGCTTTCTTT; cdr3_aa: CASSRSSTEAFF
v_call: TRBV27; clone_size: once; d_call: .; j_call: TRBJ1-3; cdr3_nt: TGTGCCAGCAGTTTTACTTCTGGAAACACCATATATTTT; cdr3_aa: CASSFTSGNTIYF
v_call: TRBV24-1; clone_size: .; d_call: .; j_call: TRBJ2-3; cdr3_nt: TGTGCCACCAGTGAAGGCGCTGTGGGAGAAGGGTGGACAGATACGCAGTATTTT; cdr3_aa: CATSEGAVGEGWTDTQYF
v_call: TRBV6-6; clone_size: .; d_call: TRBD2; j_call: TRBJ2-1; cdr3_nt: TGTGCCAGCAGTTACGTTACTAGCGGGAGAAGGAATGAGCAGTTCTTC; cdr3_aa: CASSYVTSGRRNEQFF
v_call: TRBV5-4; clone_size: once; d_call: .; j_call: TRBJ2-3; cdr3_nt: TGTGCCAGCAGCTTGGAGGTAGAGACAGATACGCAGTATTTT; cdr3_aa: CASSLEVETDTQYF
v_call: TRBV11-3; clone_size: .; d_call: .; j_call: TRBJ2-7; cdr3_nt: TGTGCCAGCACCTCTTGGGATTTCCACGAGCAGTACTTC; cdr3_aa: CASTSWDFHEQYF
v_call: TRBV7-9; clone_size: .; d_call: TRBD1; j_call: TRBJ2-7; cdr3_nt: TGTGCCAGCAGCCTGGGACAGGGGTTATCCTACGGGCAGTACTTC; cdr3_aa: CASSLGQGLSYGQYF
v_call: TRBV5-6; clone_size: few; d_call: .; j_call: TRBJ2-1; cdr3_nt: TGTGCCAGCAGCTCCAGGGTCGGTGAGCAGTTCTTC; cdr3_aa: CASSSRVGEQFF
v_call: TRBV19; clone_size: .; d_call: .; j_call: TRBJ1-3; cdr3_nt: TGTGCCACGCACCGGGCTACGTTGAGCTCTGGAAACACCATATATTTT; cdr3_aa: CATHRATLSSGNTIYF
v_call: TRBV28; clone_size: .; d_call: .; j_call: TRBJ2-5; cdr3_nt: TGTGCCAGCAGCGGCCGGGCCCAAGGAGAAGAGACCCAGTACTTC; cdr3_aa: CASSGRAQGEETQYF
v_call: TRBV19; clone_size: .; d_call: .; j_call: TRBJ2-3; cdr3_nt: TGTGCCAGTAGTATAGGTTGGTTGGGAGATACGCAGTATTTT; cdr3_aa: CASSIGWLGDTQYF
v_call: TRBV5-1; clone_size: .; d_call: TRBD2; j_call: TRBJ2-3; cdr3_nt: TGCGCCAGCAGCCCGGGGTTGGGACTAGGGACAGATACGCAGTATTTT; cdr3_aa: CASSPGLGLGTDTQYF
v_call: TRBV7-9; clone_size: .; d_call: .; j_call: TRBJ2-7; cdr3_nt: TGTGCCAGCAGCTTAGTTGGCGGAACCTACGAGCAGTACTTC; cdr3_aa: CASSLVGGTYEQYF
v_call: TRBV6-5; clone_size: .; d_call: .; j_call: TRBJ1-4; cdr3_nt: TGTGCCAGCAGGCGCAGGGCACGGTTCGAAAAACTGTTTTTT; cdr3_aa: CASRRRARFEKLFF
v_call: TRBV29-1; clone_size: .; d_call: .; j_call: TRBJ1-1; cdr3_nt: TGCAGCGTTGGGGGGGCCACTGAAGCTTTCTTT; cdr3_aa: CSVGGATEAFF